This T cell receptor (beta chain) derives from a study of cytomegalovirus exposure and HLA in healthy donors. Study results and caveats: Altogether, 150 or so TCR beta chains were recorded as cytomegalovirus-associated. Reports described diagnosis of cytomegalovirus status by the classifier as highly specific and sensitive.

Comments on this clone: Its antigen is as yet unknown.

The CDR3 covers 15 residues. Germline V gene lookup returns CDR1 SGDLS and CDR2 YYNGEE. The V end lost 4 bases, the J end lost 8 bases, and 16 bases lay between the germline ends. Profiling relied on immunoSEQ multiplex PCR, and the TCRdb table lists in-frame clones only, not all of them. The sample contains some 200,000 clones, about 80% of which appear only once. The receptor's source is a woman aged 18-29 years in good health and CMV-seropositive. The source material was PBMCs. The gene calls are TRBV9 and TRBJ1-6, with TRBD1 as a possible D gene (5 bases). Here the CDR3 reads CASSPRGGGDSPLHF. CDR3 coding DNA: TGTGCCAGCAGCCCCCGGGGGGGAGGAGATTCACCCCTCCACTTT.